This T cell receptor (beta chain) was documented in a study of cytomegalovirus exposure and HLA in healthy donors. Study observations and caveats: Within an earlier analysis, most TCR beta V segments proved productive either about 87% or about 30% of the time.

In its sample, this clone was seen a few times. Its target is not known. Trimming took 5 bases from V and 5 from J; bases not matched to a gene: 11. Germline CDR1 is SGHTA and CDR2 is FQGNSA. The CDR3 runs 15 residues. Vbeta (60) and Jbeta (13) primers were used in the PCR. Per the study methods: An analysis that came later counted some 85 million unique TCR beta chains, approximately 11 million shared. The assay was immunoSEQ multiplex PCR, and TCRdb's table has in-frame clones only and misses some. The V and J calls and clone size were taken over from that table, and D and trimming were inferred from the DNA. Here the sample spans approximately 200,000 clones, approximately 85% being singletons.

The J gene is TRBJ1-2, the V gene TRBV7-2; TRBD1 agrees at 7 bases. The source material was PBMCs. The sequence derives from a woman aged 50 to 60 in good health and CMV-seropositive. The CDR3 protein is CASSPRDRLLYGYTF. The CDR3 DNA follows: TGTGCCAGCAGCCCAAGGGACAGATTACTTTATGGCTACACCTTC.